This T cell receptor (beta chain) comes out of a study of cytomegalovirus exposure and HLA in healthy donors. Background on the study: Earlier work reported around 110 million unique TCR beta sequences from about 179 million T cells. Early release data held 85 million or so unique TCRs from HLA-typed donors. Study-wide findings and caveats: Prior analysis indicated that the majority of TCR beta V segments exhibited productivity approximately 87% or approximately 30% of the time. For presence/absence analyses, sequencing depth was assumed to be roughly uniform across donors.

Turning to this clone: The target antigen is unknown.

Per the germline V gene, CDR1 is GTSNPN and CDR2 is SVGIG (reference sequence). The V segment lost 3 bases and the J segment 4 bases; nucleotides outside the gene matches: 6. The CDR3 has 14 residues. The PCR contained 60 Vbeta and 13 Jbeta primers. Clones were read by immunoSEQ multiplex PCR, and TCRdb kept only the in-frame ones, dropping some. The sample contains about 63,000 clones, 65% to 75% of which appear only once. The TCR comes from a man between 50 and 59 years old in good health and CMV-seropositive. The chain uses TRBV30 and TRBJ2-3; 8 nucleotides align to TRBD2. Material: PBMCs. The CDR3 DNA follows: TGTGCCTGGAGGGGTCCCGGGGGGGCAGATACGCAGTATTTT. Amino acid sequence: CAWRGPGGADTQYF.